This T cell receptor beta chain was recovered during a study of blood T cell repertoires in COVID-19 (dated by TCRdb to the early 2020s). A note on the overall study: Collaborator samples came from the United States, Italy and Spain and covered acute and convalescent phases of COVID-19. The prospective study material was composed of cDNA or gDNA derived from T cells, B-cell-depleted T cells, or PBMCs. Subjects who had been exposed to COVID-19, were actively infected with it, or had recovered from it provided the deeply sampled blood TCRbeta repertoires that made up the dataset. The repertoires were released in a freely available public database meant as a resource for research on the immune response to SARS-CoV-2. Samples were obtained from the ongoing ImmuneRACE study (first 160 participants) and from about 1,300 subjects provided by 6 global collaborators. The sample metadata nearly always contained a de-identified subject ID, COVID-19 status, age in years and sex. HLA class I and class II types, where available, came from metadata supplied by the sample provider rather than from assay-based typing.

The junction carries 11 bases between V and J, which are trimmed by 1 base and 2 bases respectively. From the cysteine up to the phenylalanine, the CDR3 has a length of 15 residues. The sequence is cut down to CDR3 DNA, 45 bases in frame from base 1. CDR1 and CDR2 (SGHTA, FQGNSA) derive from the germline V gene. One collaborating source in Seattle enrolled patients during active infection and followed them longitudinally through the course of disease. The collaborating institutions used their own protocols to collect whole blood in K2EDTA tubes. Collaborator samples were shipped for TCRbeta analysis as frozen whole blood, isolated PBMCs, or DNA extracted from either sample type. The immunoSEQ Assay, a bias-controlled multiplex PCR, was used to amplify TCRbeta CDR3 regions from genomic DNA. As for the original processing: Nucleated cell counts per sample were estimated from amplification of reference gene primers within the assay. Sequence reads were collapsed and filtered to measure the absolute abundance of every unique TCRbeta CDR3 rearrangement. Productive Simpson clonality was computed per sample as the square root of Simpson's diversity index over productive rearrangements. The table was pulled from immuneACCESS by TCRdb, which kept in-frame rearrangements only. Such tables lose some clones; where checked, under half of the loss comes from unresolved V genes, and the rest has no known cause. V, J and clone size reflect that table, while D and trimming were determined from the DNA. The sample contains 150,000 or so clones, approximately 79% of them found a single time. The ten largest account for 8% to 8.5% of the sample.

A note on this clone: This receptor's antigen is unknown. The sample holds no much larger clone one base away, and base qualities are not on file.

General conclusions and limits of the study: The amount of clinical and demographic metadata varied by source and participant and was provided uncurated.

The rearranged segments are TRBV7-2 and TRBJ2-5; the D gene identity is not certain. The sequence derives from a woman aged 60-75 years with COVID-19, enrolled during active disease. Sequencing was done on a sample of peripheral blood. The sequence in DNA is TGTGCCAGCAGCTTAGGCGTTACTTTACAAGAGACCCAGTACTTC. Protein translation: CASSLGVTLQETQYF.